This T cell receptor beta chain was identified in a study of blood T cells in healthy people across ages. V gave up 3 bases and J gave up 7 bases; unmatched junction bases: 14. Germline V gives CDR1 KGHDR, CDR2 SFDVKD. The CDR3 is 16 amino acids. Next came a second PCR, run for roughly 7 to 12 cycles, which used a sample-barcoded 5' primer along with a J-beta primer mix. Per sample, CDR3-containing paired-end reads numbered at least 3 million. MiXCR was run by TCRdb on the 5' RACE reads, yielding one entry per CDR3 protein. The sample yields hundreds of thousands of distinct CDR3 sequences, 29% seen once.

This sequence was found in a woman aged 80 or over in good health. The V gene is TRBV24-1, the J gene TRBJ2-7; 7 bases map to TRBD1. The material sequenced was blood. The DNA of the CDR3 is TGTGCCACCAGTGATCCGTCGGGACAGTCCTACAATGAGCAGTACTTC. It is translated as CATSDPSGQSYNEQYF.